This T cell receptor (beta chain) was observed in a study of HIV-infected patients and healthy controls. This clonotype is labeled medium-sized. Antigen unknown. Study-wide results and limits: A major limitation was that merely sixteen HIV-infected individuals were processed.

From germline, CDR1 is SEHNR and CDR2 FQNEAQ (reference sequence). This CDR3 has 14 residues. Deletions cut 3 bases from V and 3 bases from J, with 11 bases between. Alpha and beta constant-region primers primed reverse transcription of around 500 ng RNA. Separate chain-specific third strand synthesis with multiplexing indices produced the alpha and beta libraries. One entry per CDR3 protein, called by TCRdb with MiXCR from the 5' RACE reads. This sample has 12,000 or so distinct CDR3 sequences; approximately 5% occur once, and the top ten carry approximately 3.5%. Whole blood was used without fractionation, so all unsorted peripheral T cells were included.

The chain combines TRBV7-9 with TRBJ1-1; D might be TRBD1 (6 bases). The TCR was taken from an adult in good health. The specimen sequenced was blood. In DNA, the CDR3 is TGTGCCAGCAGCTTTCAGGGGAGGGACACTGAAGCTTTCTTT. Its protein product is CASSFQGRDTEAFF.